This T cell receptor (beta chain) was observed in a study of technical replicates of blood from a few donors. Germline CDR1 and CDR2: MDHEN and SYDVKM. The V gene lost 6 bases and the J gene lost 3 bases, with 15 bases spanning the gap. CDR3 length: 15 amino acids. Data came from immunoSEQ multiplex PCR; TCRdb stores just in-frame clones and leaves some out. The sample consists of under 80,000 clones, more than 90% of them appearing once. V and J are TRBV28 and TRBJ2-1, with D possibly matching TRBD2 (5 bases). The sample consisted of T cells isolated from PBMCs. The TCR sequence derives from a human donor in good health. Some clones in this sample may be carry-over from other donors' samples. The CDR3 DNA follows: TGTGCCAGCAGACCGGGTCTAGCCTTCTACAATGAGCAGTTCTTC. Protein: CASRPGLAFYNEQFF.